Here is one TCR beta chain with its context. Antigen specificity is unknown. The sample belongs to a study of blood T cells in healthy people across ages. The authors ran a second PCR of roughly 6 to 11 cycles using a sample-barcoded 5' primer and a J-beta primer mix. Each sample yielded at least 3 million CDR3-containing paired-end reads. TCRdb reprocessed the 5' RACE reads with MiXCR, giving one entry per CDR3 protein. The sample consists of fewer than 2,000,000 distinct CDR3 sequences, 30% to 40% of them appearing once. Study observations and caveats: Roughly linear age-related decline in beta diversity appeared, significant by age about 40.

The CDR3 runs to 15 residues. Germline CDR1 and CDR2: SGHAT and FQNNGV. The ends were cut back, 5 bases at V and 0 bases at J, with 12 bases in the middle. The rearrangement links TRBV11-2 to TRBJ2-3; D remains unclear. The specimen sequenced was blood. The clonotype comes from a human donor in good health. In DNA form, the CDR3 reads TGTGCCAGCAGCCAGGACCCTCCTAGCACAGATACGCAGTATTTT. Amino acids: CASSQDPPSTDTQYF. The full variable domain, its missing parts supplied by reference TRBV11-2 and TRBJ2-3, is EAGVAQSPRYKIIEKRQSVAFWCNPISGHATLYWYQQILGQGPKLLIQFQNNGVVDDSQLPKDRFSAERLKGVDSTLKIQPAKLEDSAVYLCASSQDPPSTDTQYFGPGTRLTVL.